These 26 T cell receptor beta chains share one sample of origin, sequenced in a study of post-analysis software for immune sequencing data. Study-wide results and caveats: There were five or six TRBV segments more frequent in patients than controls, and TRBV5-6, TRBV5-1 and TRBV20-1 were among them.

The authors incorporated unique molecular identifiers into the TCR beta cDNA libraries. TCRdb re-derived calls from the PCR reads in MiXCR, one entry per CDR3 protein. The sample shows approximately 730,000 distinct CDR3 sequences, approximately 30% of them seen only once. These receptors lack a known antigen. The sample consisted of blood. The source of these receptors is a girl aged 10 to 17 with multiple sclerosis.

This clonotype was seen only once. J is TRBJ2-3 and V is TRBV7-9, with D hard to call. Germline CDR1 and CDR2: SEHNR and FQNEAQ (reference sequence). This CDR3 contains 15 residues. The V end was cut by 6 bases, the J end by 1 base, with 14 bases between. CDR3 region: CASRPSARGTDTQYF. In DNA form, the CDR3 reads TGTGCCAGCAGGCCCTCCGCTAGGGGCACAGATACGCAGTATTTT. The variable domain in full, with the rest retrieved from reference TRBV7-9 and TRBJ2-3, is DTGVSQNPRHKITKRGQNVTFRCDPISEHNRLYWYRQTLGQGPEFLTYFQNEAQLEKSRLLSDRFSAERPKGSFSTLEIQRTEQGDSAMYLCASRPSARGTDTQYFGPGTRLTVL.

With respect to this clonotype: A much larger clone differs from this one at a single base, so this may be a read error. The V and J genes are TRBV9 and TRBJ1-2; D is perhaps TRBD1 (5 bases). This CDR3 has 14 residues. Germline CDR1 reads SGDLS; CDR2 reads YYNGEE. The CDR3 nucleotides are TGTACCAGCAGCCCAGGTGGGGCGGGCTATGGCTACACCTTC. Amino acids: CTSSPGGAGYGYTF.

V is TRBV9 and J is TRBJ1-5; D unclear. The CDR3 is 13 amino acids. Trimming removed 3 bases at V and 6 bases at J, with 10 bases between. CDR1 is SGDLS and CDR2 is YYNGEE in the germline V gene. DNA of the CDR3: TGTGCCAGCAGCGAAGGAGGGCTTCAGCCCCAGCATTTT. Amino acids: CASSEGGLQPQHF.

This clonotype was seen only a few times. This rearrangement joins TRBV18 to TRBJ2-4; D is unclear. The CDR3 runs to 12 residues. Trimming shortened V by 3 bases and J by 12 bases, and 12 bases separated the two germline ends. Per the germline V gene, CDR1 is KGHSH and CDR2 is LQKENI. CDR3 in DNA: TGTGCCAGCTCACCCAATATACAGACTCAGTACTTC. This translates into CASSPNIQTQYF.

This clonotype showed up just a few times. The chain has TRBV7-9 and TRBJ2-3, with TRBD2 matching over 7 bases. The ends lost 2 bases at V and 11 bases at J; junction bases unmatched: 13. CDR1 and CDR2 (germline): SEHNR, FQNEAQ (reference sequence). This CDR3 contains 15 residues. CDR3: CASSLKAGSSTLQYF. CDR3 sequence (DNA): TGTGCCAGCAGCTTAAAAGCGGGATCCTCGACTTTGCAGTATTTT.

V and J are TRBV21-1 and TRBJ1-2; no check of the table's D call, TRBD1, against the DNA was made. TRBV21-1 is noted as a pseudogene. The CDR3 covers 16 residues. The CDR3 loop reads CASSNDRGPWVYGYTF. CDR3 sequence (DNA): TGTGCCAGCAGCAATGACAGGGGCCCGTGGGTCTATGGCTACACCTTC.

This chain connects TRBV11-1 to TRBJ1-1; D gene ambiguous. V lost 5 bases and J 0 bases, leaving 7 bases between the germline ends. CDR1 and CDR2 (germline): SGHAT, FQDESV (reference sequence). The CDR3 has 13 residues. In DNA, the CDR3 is TGTGCCAGCAGCGACTCGGTGAACACTGAAGCTTTCTTT. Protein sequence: CASSDSVNTEAFF. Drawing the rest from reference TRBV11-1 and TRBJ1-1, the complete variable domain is EAEVAQSPRYKITEKSQAVAFWCDPISGHATLYWYRQILGQGPELLVQFQDESVVDDSQLPKDRFSAERLKGVDSTLKIQPAELGDSAMYLCASSDSVNTEAFFGQGTRLTVV.

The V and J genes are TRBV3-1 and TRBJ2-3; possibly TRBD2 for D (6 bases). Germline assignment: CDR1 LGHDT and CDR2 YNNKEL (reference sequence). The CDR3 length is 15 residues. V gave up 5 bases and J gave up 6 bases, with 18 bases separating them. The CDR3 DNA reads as TGTGCCAGCAGCTTAGGTCCGGGAGATGCGGATACGCAGTATTTT. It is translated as CASSLGPGDADTQYF.

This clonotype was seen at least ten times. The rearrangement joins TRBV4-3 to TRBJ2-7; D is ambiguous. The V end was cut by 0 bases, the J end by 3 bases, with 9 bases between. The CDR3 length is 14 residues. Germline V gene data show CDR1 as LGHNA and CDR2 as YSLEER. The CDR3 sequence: CASSQDLSGYEQYF. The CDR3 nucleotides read TGCGCCAGCAGCCAAGATCTTTCAGGCTACGAGCAGTACTTC.

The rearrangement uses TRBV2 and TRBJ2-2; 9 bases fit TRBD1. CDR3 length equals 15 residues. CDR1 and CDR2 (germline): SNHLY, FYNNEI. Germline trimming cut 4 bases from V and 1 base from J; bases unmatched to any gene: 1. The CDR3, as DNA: TGTGCCAGCAGTGCGGACAGGGGGAACACCGGGGAGCTGTTTTTT. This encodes CASSADRGNTGELFF.

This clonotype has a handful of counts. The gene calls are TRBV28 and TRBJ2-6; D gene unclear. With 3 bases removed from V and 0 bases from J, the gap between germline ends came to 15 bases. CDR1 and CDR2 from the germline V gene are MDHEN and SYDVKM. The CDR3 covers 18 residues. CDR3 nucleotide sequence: TGTGCCAGCAGTTTTCCGGGCGGATACGACTCTGGGGCCAACGTCCTGACTTTC. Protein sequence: CASSFPGGYDSGANVLTF.

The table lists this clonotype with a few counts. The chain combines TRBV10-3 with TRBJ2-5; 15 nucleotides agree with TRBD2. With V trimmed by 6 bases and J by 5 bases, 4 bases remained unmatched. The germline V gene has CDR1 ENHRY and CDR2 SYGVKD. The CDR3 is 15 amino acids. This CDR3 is CAIRPGLAGGETQYF. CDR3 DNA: TGTGCCATCAGACCGGGACTAGCGGGAGGCGAGACCCAGTACTTC.

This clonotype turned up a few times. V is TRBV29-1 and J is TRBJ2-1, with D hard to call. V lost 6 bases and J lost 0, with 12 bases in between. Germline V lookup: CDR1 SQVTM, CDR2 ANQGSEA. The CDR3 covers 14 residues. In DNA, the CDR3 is TGCAGCGTGGACGGCAAGAGCTCCTACAATGAGCAGTTCTTC. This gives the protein CSVDGKSSYNEQFF.

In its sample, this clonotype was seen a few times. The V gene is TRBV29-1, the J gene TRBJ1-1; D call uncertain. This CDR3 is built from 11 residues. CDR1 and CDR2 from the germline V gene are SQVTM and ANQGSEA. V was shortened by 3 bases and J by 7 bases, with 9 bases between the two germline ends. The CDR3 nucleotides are TGCAGCGTTGAGAGCCTTAGTGAAGCTTTCTTT. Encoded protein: CSVESLSEAFF.

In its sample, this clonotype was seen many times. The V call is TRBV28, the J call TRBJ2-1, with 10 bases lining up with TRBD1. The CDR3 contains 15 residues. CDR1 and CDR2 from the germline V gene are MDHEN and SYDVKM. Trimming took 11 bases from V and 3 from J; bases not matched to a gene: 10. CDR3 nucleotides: TGTGCCTTAAGAACCGGGACAGGGGACTACAATGAGCAGTTCTTC. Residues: CALRTGTGDYNEQFF.

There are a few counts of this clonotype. The CDR3 sequence is CASSLRQGYGNTEAFF. The DNA for the CDR3 is TGTGCCAGCAGCTTGCGACAGGGGTATGGGAACACTGAAGCTTTCTTT. The rearrangement uses TRBV5-8 and TRBJ1-1, with 8 positions matching TRBD1. The J segment lost 1 base and the V segment lost 1 base, leaving 6 bases of the junction unmatched. CDR1 and CDR2 from the germline V gene are SGHTS and YDEGEE. This CDR3 comprises 16 residues.

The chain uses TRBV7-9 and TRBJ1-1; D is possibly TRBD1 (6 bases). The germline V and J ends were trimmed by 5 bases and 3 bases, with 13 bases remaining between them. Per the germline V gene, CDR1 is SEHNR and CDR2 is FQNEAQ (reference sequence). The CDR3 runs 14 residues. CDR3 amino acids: CASSPAGADTEAFF. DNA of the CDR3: TGTGCCAGCAGCCCCGCGGGGGCGGACACTGAAGCTTTCTTT.

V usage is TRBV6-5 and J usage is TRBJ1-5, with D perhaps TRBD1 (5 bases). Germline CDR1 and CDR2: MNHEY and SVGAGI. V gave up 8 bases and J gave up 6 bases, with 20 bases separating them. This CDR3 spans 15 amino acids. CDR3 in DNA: TGTGCCAGCGCCGCTAAGCTCCAAGGGGCTCAGCCCCAGCATTTT. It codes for CASAAKLQGAQPQHF.

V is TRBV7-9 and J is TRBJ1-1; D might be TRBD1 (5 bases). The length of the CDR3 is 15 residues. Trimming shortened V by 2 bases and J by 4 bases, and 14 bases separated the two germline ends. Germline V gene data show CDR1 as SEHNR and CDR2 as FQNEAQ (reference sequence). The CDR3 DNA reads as TGTGCCAGCAGCTTACTTAGACAGCCTGTCACTGAAGCTTTCTTT. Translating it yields CASSLLRQPVTEAFF.

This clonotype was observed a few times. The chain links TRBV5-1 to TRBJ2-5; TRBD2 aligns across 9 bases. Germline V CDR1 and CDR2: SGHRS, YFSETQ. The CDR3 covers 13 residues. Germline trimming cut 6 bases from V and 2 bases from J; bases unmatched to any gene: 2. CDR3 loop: CASKTSGQETQYF. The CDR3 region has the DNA TGCGCCAGCAAGACTAGCGGACAAGAGACCCAGTACTTC.

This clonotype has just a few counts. The CDR3 nucleotides are TGTGCCAGCAGTACTCCGGTGCTCGCGAACACCGGGGAGCTGTTTTTT. Its translation is CASSTPVLANTGELFF. The V call is TRBV28, the J call TRBJ2-2; unclear D gene. Germline assignment: CDR1 MDHEN and CDR2 SYDVKM. The CDR3 loop spans 16 amino acids. With 5 bases removed from V and 0 bases from J, the gap between germline ends came to 13 bases.

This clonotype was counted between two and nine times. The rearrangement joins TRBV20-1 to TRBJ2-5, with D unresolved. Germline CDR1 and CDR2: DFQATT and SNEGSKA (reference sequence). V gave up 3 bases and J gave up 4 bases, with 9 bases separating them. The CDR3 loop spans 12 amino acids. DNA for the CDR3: TGCAGTGCTAGCGATAGCTCAGAGACCCAGTACTTC. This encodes CSASDSSETQYF.

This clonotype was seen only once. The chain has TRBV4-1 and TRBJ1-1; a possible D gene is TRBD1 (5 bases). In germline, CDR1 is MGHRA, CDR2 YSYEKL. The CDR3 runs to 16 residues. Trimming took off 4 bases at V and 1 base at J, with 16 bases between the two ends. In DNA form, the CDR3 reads TGCGCCAGCAGCCCGTTGAGGGACCTGAGGAACACTGAAGCTTTCTTT. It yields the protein CASSPLRDLRNTEAFF.

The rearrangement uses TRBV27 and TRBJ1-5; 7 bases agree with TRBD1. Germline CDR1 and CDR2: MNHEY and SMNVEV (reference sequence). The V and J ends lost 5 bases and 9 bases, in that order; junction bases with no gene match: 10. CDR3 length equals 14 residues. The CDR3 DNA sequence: TGTGCCAGCAGTGAACAGGGGCCCGGTAGGCCCCAGCATTTT. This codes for CASSEQGPGRPQHF.

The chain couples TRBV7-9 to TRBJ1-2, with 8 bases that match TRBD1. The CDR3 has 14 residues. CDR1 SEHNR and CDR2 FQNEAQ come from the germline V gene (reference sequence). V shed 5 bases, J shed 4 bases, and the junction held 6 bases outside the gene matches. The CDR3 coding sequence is TGTGCCAGCAGCGGGACAGGAGCTTTCTATGGCTACACCTTC. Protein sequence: CASSGTGAFYGYTF.

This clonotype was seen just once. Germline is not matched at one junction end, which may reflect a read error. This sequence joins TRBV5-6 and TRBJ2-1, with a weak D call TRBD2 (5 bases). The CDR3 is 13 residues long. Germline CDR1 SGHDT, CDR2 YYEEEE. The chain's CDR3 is CASSLAGVGLVTF. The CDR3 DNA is TGTGCCAGCAGCTTGGCCGGGGTCGGTTTAGTCACCTTC.